Listed below are T cell receptor beta chains from one sample, sequenced in a study of cytomegalovirus exposure and HLA in healthy donors. Repertoires were generated with immunoSEQ multiplex PCR, while TCRdb's copy carries only in-frame clones and drops some. The table shows around 190,000 clones, with approximately 85% occurring only once. Specimen: PBMCs. These receptors were collected from a man in his late teens or twenties in good health and CMV-seronegative. Each CDR3 is given with its conserved first and last residue. A D gene is named only where the DNA matches it firmly. Clone size, where shown, is once, few, many, or a class for clones that have expanded.

j_call d_call clone_size v_call cdr3_aa cdr3_nt
TRBJ2-3 - - TRBV4-2 CASSQRQSNTDTQYF TGTGCCAGCAGCCAGAGACAGTCCAACACAGATACGCAGTATTTT
TRBJ1-2 TRBD1 - TRBV25-1 CASSALDRGVGYTF TGTGCCAGCAGTGCATTGGACAGGGGAGTCGGCTACACCTTC
TRBJ2-1 TRBD2 - TRBV5-1 CASSLGTGGAYNEQFF TGCGCCAGCAGCTTGGGGACGGGAGGCGCTTACAATGAGCAGTTCTTC
TRBJ1-1 TRBD1 - TRBV27 CASSPTGGRNTEAFF TGTGCCAGCAGTCCTACAGGGGGAAGGAACACTGAAGCTTTCTTT
TRBJ2-3 TRBD2 - TRBV19 CASNDGGGASDTQYF TGTGCCAGTAATGACGGCGGGGGGGCATCAGATACGCAGTATTTT
TRBJ2-5 - - TRBV9 CASSVDSQETQYF TGTGCCAGCAGCGTTGACTCCCAAGAGACCCAGTACTTC
TRBJ2-1 - - TRBV7-6 CASTLRWVGQGPYNEQFF TGTGCCAGCACCCTAAGGTGGGTGGGGCAGGGGCCCTACAATGAGCAGTTCTTC
TRBJ2-7 TRBD1 once TRBV5-1 CASSLGVTDRGHEQYF TGCGCCAGCAGCTTGGGGGTAACCGACAGGGGACACGAGCAGTACTTC
TRBJ2-7 TRBD1 - TRBV12-5 CASGPRTGVIHEQYF TGTGCTAGTGGTCCCCGGACAGGGGTTATCCACGAGCAGTACTTC
TRBJ2-1 - - TRBV7-2 CATRGDHTEQFF TGTGCGACTAGGGGCGACCATACTGAGCAGTTCTTC
TRBJ2-3 TRBD2 - TRBV30 CAWAGLAGGRDTQYF TGTGCCTGGGCCGGACTAGCGGGAGGACGAGATACGCAGTATTTT
TRBJ1-2 TRBD1 - TRBV6-1 CASSASRQGIYGYTF TGTGCCAGCAGTGCCTCCAGACAGGGAATCTATGGCTACACCTTC